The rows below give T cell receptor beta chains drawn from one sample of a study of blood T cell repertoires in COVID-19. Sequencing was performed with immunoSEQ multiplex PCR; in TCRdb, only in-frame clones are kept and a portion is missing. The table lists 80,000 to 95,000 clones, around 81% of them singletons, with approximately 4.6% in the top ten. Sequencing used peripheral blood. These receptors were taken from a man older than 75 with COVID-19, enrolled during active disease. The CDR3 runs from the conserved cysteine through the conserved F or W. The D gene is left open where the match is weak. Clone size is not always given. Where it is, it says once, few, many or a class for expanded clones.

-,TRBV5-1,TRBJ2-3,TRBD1,TGCGCCAGCAGCGTAACGACAGGGACAGATACGCAGTATTTT,CASSVTTGTDTQYF
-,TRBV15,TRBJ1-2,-,TGTGCAACCAGGAGCAGGGGCGCGGGTGGCTACACCTTC,CATRSRGAGGYTF
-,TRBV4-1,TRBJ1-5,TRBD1,TGCGCCAGCAGCCAATCCGGGACAGGGGGGTTTAGAAATGGTGCCCCCAATCAGCCCCAGCATTTT,CASSQSGTGGFRNGAPNQPQHF
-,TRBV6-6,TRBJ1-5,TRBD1,TGTGCCAGCAGACTTGGACAGGGCGCTAATCAGCCCCAGCATTTT,CASRLGQGANQPQHF
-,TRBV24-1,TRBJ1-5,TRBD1,TGTGCCACCAGGGACAGGGGTCAGCCCCAGCATTTT,CATRDRGQPQHF
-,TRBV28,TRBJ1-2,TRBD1,TGTGCCAGCAGTTTAGGGACAGGAGTTAACTATGGCTACACCTTC,CASSLGTGVNYGYTF
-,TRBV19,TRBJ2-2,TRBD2,TGTGCCAGTAGGGGGCGGGAGGGCCACGACACCGGGGAGCTGTTTTTT,CASRGREGHDTGELFF
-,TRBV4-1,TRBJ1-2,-,TGCGCCAGCAGCCAACCCCCCGGGGGGCAGAACGGCTACACCTTC,CASSQPPGGQNGYTF
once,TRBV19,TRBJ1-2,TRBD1,TGTGCCAGTAGTGAAGGACAGGGGGCTGGCTACACCTTC,CASSEGQGAGYTF
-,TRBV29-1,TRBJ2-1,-,TGCAGCGGTACGGTGCCGAACAATGAGCAGTTCTTC,CSGTVPNNEQFF
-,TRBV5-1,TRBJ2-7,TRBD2,TGCGCCAGCAGCTTGGCGTCTAGCGGGGGGGCCTACGAGCAGTACTTC,CASSLASSGGAYEQYF
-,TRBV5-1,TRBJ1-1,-,TGCGCCAGCAGCTTGGCCAATCCCAGAAACACTGAAGCTTTCTTT,CASSLANPRNTEAFF
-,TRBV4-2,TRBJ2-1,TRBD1,TGTGCCAGCAGCCTTCGGGCAGGGGGCAATGAGCAGTTCTTC,CASSLRAGGNEQFF
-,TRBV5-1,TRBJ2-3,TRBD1,TGCGCCAGCAGCCTGGGACAGAGGACAGATACGCAGTATTTT,CASSLGQRTDTQYF
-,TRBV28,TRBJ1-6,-,TGTGCCAGTCGGAATTTGGAGGGACCCCTCCACTTT,CASRNLEGPLHF
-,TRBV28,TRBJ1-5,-,TGTGCCAGCAGTTTAGGGGGGATACGCAATCAGCCCCAGCATTTT,CASSLGGIRNQPQHF
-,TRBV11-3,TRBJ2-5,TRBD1,TGTGCCAGCAGCTTAGGGGACAGTTTTTCGGAGACCCAGTACTTC,CASSLGDSFSETQYF
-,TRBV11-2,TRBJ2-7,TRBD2,TGTGCCAGCAGCCCCCAGGGGACTAGCGGGAGTTACGAGCAGTACTTC,CASSPQGTSGSYEQYF
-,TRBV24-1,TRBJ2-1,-,TGTGCCACCAGTGATCCCACTAGTAATGAGCAGTTCTTC,CATSDPTSNEQFF
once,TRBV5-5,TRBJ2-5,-,TGTGCCAGCAGCCTCTATCTCCAAGAGACCCAGTACTTC,CASSLYLQETQYF
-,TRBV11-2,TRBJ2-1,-,TGTGCCAGCAGCTTCACGGTTCTAGCAACCTACAATGAGCAGTTCTTC,CASSFTVLATYNEQFF
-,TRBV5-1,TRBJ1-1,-,TGCGCCAGCAGCTCCCCTGGGGAGACGAACACTGAAGCTTTCTTT,CASSSPGETNTEAFF
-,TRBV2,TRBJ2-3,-,TGTGCCAGCAGTGAAATGGAGTTATGGCCCGGGGACACAGATACGCAGTATTTT,CASSEMELWPGDTDTQYF
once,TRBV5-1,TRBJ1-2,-,TGCGCCAGCAGCTTAATCAGAAACTATGGCTACACCTTC,CASSLIRNYGYTF
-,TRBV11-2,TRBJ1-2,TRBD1,TGTGCCAGCAGCACAGGGGGTTCGACACGTTGGGGCTATGGCTACACCTTC,CASSTGGSTRWGYGYTF
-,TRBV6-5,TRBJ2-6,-,TGTGCCAGCAGTACAGACCACTCTGGGGCCAACGTCCTGACTTTC,CASSTDHSGANVLTF
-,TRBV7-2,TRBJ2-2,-,TGTGCCAGCAGATTGTCGGGGGGCTCGAACACCGGGGAGCTGTTTTTT,CASRLSGGSNTGELFF
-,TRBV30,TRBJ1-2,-,TGTGCCTGGAGTGTACGTCGGACAGCTCAAGGAGGTGGCTACACCTTC,CAWSVRRTAQGGGYTF
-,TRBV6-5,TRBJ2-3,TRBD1,TGTGCCGGAACTGACAGGGTCGGAACGCAGTATTTT,CAGTDRVGTQYF
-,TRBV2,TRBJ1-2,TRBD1,TGTGCCAGCAGTCCGACAGGGAAAGGTGGCTACACCTTC,CASSPTGKGGYTF
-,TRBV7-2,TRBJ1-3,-,TGTGCCAGCAGCCAGCGAGGGGGGGCTGGAAACACCATATATTTT,CASSQRGGAGNTIYF
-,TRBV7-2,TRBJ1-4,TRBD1,TGTGCCAGCAGCGCAGGGGGTACAACTAATGAAAAACTGTTTTTT,CASSAGGTTNEKLFF
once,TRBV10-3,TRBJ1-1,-,TGTGCCATCAGTGAGTCAGGGGAAGGGGACACTGAAGCTTTCTTT,CAISESGEGDTEAFF
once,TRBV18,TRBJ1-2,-,TGTGCCAGCTCACCACCGTCGGTACAGGGTGACTATGGCTACACCTTC,CASSPPSVQGDYGYTF
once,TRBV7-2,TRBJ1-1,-,TGTGCCAGCAGCTTAATAGTCGGGCAGGGAGAAGCTTTCTTT,CASSLIVGQGEAFF
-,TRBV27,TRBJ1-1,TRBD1,TGTGCCAGCAGAGAGACCGGGACAGGGAGGACTAGCACTGAAGCTTTCTTT,CASRETGTGRTSTEAFF
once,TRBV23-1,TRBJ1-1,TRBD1,TGCGCCAGCAGTCACACAGGGGGATCCACTGAAGCTTTCTTT,CASSHTGGSTEAFF
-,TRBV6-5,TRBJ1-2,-,TGTGCCAGCAGGACAGGAGAAAGAGGCTACACCTTC,CASRTGERGYTF
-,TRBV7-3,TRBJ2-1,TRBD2,TGTGCCAGCAGCTTGGAGGGGCTAGCGGGGGGACCCCTGAGACGGGAGCAGTTCTTC,CASSLEGLAGGPLRREQFF
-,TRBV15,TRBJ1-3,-,TGTGCCACCAGCAGAGATCGCGGGTCAGGAAACACCATATATTTT,CATSRDRGSGNTIYF
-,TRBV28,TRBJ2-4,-,TGTGCCAGCAGCCCGCCCAGCGGTTCTCTAGCCAAAAACATTCAGTACTTC,CASSPPSGSLAKNIQYF
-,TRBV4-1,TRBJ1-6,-,TGCGCCAGCAGCCGGAGTTGGTCCTATAATTCACCCCTCCACTTT,CASSRSWSYNSPLHF
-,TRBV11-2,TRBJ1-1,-,TGTGCCAGCAGCTTAGGAGGGCACCCGAACACTGAAGCTTTCTTT,CASSLGGHPNTEAFF
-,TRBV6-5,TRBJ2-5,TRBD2,TGTGCCAGCAGTTACTCGAAAGGCGGGAGTAGGGAGACCCAGTACTTC,CASSYSKGGSRETQYF
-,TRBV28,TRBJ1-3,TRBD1,TGTGCCAGCAGAAGACAGGGGGCGGACACCATATATTTT,CASRRQGADTIYF
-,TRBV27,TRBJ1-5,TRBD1,TGTGCCAGCAGTATACAGGGGCCGAATCAGCCCCAGCATTTT,CASSIQGPNQPQHF
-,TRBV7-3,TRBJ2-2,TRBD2,TGTGCCAGCAGCTTCCTAGCGGCGAACACCGGGGAGCTGTTTTTT,CASSFLAANTGELFF
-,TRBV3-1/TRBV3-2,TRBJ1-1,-,TGTGCCAGCAGCCAAGTTACCGCGCGGGACACTGAAGCTTTCTTT,CASSQVTARDTEAFF
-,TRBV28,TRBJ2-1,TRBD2,TGTGCCAGCAGTTTTTACGGCAGGGGGGGACTAGCGGGAGGGAATGTCAATGAGCAGTTCTTC,CASSFYGRGGLAGGNVNEQFF
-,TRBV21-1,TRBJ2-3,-,TGTGCCAGCATATTTGGACAGGCGACCACAGATACGCAGTATTTT,CASIFGQATTDTQYF
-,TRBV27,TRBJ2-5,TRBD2,TGTGCCAGCAGTTTGGGACTAGCGAAGACCCAGTACTTC,CASSLGLAKTQYF
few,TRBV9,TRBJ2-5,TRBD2,TGTGCCAGCAGTTACAATAGCGGGAGTGGATTCTCTGGGGAGACCCAGTACTTC,CASSYNSGSGFSGETQYF